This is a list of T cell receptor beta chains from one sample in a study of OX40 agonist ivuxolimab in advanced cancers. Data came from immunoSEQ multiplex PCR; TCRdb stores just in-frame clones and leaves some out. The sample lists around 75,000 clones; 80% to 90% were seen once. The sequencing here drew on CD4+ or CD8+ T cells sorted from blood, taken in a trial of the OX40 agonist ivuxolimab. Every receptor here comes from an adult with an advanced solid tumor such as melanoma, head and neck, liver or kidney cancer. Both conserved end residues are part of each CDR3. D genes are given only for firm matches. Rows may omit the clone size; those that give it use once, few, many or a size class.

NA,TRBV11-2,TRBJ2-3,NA,CASSLDTWGGGGADTQYF,TGTGCCAGCAGCTTAGACACTTGGGGAGGGGGCGGCGCAGATACGCAGTATTTT
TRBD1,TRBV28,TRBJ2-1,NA,CASSPRTGLEFF,TGTGCCAGCAGTCCCCGGACAGGGCTCGAGTTCTTC
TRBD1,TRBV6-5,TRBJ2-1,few,CASSSDRANEQFF,TGTGCCAGCAGTTCGGACAGGGCCAATGAGCAGTTCTTC
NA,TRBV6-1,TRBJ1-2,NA,CASSDVVNGYTF,TGTGCCAGCAGTGACGTAGTAAATGGCTACACCTTC
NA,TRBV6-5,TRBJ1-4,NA,CASKARLTNEKLFF,TGTGCCAGCAAGGCGCGGCTTACTAATGAAAAACTGTTTTTT
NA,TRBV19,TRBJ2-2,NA,CASSSGYTGELFF,TGTGCCAGTAGTAGCGGGTACACCGGGGAGCTGTTTTTT
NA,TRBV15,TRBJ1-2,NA,CATSRDLGGADYGYTF,TGTGCCACCAGCAGAGATTTAGGGGGGGCCGACTATGGCTACACCTTC
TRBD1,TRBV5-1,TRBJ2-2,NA,CASSTGQGNTGELFF,TGCGCCAGCAGCACGGGACAGGGCAACACCGGGGAGCTGTTTTTT
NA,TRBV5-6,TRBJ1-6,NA,CASSFGQANSPLHF,TGTGCCAGCAGCTTCGGGCAGGCAAATTCACCCCTCCACTTT
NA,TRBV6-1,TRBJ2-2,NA,CATTDTGELFF,TGTGCCACGACGGACACCGGGGAGCTGTTTTTT
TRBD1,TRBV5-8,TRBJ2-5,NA,CASTLQGAPRVEQETQYF,TGTGCCAGCACCCTACAGGGGGCGCCAAGGGTGGAGCAAGAGACCCAGTACTTC
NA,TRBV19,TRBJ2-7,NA,CASSIGLGQSYEQYF,TGTGCCAGTAGTATAGGCCTCGGACAGAGCTACGAGCAGTACTTC
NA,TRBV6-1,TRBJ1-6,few,CATNGRTDNSPLHF,TGTGCCACTAACGGCAGGACGGATAATTCACCCCTCCACTTT
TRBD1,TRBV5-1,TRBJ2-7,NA,CASSFRVQQGSEQYF,TGCGCCAGCAGCTTTAGGGTACAACAGGGGAGCGAGCAGTACTTC
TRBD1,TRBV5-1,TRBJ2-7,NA,CANSATGTGSDLSYF,TGCGCCAACAGCGCAACCGGGACAGGGTCAGACTTATCGTACTTC
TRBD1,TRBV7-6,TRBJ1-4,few,CASSSRTGGVEKLFF,TGTGCCAGCAGCTCCCGGACAGGGGGGGTTGAAAAACTGTTTTTT
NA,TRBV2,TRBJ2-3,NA,CASTLTNPMVQYF,TGTGCCAGCACCTTGACAAATCCCATGGTGCAGTATTTT
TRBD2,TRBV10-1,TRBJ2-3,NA,CASMKNLAGEDTQYF,TGCGCCAGCATGAAGAACCTAGCGGGAGAAGATACGCAGTATTTT
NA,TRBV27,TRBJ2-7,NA,CASTIGLFGGWIYEQYF,TGTGCCAGCACGATCGGTCTCTTTGGGGGTTGGATATACGAGCAGTACTTC
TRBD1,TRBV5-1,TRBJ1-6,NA,CASSSTGGDSPLHF,TGCGCCAGCAGCTCTACAGGGGGCGATTCACCCCTCCACTTT
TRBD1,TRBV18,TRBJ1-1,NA,CASSPGQTPSTEAFF,TGTGCCAGCTCACCGGGACAGACCCCTAGCACTGAAGCTTTCTTT
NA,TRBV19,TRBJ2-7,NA,CASSMVQGYEQYF,TGTGCCAGTAGTATGGTACAGGGATACGAGCAGTACTTC
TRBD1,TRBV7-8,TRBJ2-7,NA,CASSLGFGTGLYEQYF,TGTGCCAGCAGCTTAGGGTTTGGGACAGGGCTCTACGAGCAGTACTTC
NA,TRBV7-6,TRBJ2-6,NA,CASSRDTGANVLTF,TGTGCCAGCAGCCGGGACACCGGGGCCAACGTCCTGACTTTC
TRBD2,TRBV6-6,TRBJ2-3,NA,CASRKLAGGADTQYF,TGTGCCAGCAGAAAACTAGCGGGGGGCGCAGATACGCAGTATTTT
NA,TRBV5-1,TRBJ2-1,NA,CASSSRPGATDEQFF,TGCGCCAGCAGCTCACGACCCGGGGCAACCGATGAGCAGTTCTTC
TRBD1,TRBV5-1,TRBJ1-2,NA,CASSLGQGARGGGYTF,TGCGCCAGCAGCTTGGGACAGGGGGCGCGAGGAGGTGGCTACACCTTC
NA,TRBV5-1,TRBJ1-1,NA,CASSLRGRDTEAFF,TGCGCCAGCAGCTTGAGAGGGAGGGACACTGAAGCTTTCTTT
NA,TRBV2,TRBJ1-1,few,CASLPLTGLLNTEAFF,TGTGCCAGCTTACCCTTGACCGGACTGCTGAACACTGAAGCTTTCTTT
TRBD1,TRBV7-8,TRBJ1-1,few,CASSLRTGGTAFF,TGTGCCAGCAGCTTACGGACAGGGGGTACAGCTTTCTTT
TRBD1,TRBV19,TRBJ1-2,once,CASSNRDRGHGYTF,TGTGCCAGTAGTAACCGGGACAGGGGGCATGGCTACACCTTC
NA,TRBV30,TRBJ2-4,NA,CAWNRGRVDKNIQYF,TGTGCCTGGAACCGGGGGAGAGTAGACAAAAACATTCAGTACTTC
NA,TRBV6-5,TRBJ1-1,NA,CASSSSGTGNTEAFF,TGTGCCAGCAGCTCGAGCGGGACGGGGAACACTGAAGCTTTCTTT
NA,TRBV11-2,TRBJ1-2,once,CASSQGGLSGYTF,TGTGCCAGCAGCCAGGGTGGGCTCAGTGGCTACACCTTC
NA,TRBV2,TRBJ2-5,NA,CASSVVLGTQYF,TGTGCCAGCAGTGTCGTACTTGGGACCCAGTACTTC
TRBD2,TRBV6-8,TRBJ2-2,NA,CAGGVSNTGELFF,TGTGCCGGGGGGGTTTCGAACACCGGGGAGCTGTTTTTT
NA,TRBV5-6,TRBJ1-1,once,CASSLIPGVVTEAFF,TGTGCCAGCAGCCTAATTCCAGGGGTTGTAACTGAAGCTTTCTTT
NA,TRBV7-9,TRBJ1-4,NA,CASSPPRGREKLFF,TGTGCCAGCAGCCCCCCACGAGGAAGGGAAAAACTGTTTTTT
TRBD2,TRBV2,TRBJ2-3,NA,CASRELAGGSLSTDTQYF,TGTGCCAGCAGGGAACTAGCGGGGGGGTCGCTTAGCACAGATACGCAGTATTTT
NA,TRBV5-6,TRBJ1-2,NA,CASSPWGKGPTF,TGTGCCAGCAGCCCCTGGGGGAAGGGACCCACCTTC
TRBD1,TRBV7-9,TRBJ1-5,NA,CASSPGQGPGQPQHF,TGTGCCAGCAGCCCGGGACAGGGGCCCGGTCAGCCCCAGCATTTT
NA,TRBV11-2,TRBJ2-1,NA,CASSLVGREQFF,TGTGCCAGCAGCTTAGTGGGGAGGGAGCAGTTCTTC
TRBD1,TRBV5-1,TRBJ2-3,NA,CASSLALGQEFTDTQYF,TGCGCCAGCAGCTTGGCCCTCGGACAGGAATTCACAGATACGCAGTATTTT
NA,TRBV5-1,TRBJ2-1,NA,CASSLEGTQPGFF,TGCGCCAGCAGCTTGGAAGGGACCCAACCGGGGTTCTTC
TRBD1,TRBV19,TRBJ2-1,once,CASSIQGAGNEQFF,TGTGCCAGTAGTATCCAGGGGGCGGGCAATGAGCAGTTCTTC
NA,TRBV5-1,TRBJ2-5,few,CASSLTGASQETQYF,TGCGCCAGCAGCTTGACGGGGGCCTCTCAAGAGACCCAGTACTTC
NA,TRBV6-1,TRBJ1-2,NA,CASSGSSLNYGYTF,TGTGCCAGCAGTGGTTCCTCCCTTAACTATGGCTACACCTTC
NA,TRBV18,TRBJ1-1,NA,CASSRFAEGTEAFF,TGTGCCAGCTCACGGTTTGCTGAAGGCACTGAAGCTTTCTTT